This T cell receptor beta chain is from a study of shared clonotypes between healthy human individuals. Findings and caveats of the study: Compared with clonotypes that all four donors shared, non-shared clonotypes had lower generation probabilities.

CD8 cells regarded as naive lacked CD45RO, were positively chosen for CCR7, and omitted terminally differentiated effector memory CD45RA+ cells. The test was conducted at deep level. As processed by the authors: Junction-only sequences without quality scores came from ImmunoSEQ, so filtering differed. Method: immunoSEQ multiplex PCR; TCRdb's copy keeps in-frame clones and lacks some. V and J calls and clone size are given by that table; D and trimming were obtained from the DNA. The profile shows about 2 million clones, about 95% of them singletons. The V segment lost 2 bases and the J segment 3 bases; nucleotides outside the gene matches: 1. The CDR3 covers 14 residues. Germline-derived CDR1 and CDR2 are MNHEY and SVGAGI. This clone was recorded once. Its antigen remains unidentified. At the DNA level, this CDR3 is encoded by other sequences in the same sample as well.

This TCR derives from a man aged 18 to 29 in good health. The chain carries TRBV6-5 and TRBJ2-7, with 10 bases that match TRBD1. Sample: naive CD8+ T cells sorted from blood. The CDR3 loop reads CASSYGQGDYEQYF. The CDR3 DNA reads TGTGCCAGCAGTTACGGACAGGGGGACTACGAGCAGTACTTC.